This record concerns one T cell receptor beta chain sequence. Antigen unknown. The data were obtained in a study of T cell repertoires in cytomegalovirus infection. Study details: Both a matching HLA type and CMV infection were indicated by public TCR beta signatures.

TCRdb used MiXCR to reprocess the reads, holding one entry per CDR3 protein. The sample consists of around 130,000 distinct CDR3 sequences, roughly 25% of them appearing once. Deletions cut 3 bases from V and 10 bases from J, with 10 bases between. The CDR3 has 12 amino acids. Germline-derived CDR1 and CDR2 are DFQATT and SNEGSKA (reference sequence). Study results and caveats: Carriers of CMV and the relevant HLA type were discriminated by public TCR beta frequency. Ex vivo responses were dominated by HLA-C-restricted CMV-specific TCR beta clonotypes.

The receptor was isolated from a human donor in good health (CMV status not recorded). Some clones in this sample may be carry-over from other donors' samples. The material sequenced was PBMCs, sequenced either directly or after in vitro stimulation (not recorded which). This chain joins TRBV20-1 and TRBJ1-6; D call uncertain. This chain's CDR3 is CSASGEYSPLHF. CDR3 in DNA: TGCAGTGCTAGTGGAGAGTACTCACCCCTCCACTTT.